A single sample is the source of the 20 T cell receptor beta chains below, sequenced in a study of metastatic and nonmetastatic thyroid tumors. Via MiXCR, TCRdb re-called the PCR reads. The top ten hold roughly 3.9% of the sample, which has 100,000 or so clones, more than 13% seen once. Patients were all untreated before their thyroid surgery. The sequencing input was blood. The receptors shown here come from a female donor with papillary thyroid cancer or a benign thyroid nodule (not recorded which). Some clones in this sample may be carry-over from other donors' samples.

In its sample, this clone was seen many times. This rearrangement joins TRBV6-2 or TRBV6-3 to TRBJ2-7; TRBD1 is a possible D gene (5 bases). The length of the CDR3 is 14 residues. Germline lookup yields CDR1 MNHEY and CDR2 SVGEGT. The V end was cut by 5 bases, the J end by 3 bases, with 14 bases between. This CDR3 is CASSIGAGIYEQYF. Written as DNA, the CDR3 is TGTGCCAGCAGTATTGGGGCAGGGATCTACGAGCAGTACTTC.

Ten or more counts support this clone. Here the CDR3 DNA reads TGTGCCACCAGTGATTCGGGACAGAGTAATTCACCCCTCCACTTT. This codes for CATSDSGQSNSPLHF. The chain combines TRBV24-1 with TRBJ1-6; 7 bases match TRBD1. CDR1 KGHDR and CDR2 SFDVKD come from the germline V gene. This CDR3 comprises 15 residues. V was clipped by 2 bases and J by 6 bases; unmatched bases: 3.

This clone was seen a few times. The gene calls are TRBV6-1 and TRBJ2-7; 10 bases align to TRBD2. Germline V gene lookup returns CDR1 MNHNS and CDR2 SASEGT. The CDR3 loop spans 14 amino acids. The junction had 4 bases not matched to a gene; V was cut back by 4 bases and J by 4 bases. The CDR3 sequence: CASSGTSGVYEQYF. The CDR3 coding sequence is TGTGCCAGCAGTGGGACTAGCGGTGTATACGAGCAGTACTTC.

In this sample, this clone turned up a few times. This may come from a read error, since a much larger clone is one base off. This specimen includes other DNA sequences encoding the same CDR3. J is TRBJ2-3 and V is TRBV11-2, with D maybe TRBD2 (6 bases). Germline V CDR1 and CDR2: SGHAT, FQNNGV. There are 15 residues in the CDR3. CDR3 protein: CASSLERGGTDTQYF. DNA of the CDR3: TGTGCCAGCAGCTTAGAGCGGGGCGGTACAGACACGCAGTATTTT.

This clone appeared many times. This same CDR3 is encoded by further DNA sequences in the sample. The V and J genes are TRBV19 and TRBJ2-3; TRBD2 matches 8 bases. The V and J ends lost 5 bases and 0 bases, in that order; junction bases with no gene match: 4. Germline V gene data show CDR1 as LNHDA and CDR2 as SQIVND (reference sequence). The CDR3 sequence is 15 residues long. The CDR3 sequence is CASSGLAESTDTQYF. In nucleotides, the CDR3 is TGTGCCAGTAGTGGACTAGCAGAGAGCACAGATACGCAGTATTTT. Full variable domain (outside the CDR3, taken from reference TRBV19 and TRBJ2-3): DGGITQSPKYLFRKEGQNVTLSCEQNLNHDAMYWYRQDPGQGLRLIYYSQIVNDFQKGDIAEGYSVSREKKESFPLTVTSAQKNPTAFYLCASSGLAESTDTQYFGPGTRLTVL.

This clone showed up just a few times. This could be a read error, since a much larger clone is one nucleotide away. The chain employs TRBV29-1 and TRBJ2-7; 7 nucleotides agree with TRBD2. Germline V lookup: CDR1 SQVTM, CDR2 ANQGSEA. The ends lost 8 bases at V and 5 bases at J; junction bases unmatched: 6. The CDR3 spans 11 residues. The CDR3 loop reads CSSQGGDEQYF. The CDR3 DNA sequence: TGCAGCTCCCAGGGAGGGGACGAGCAGTACTTC.

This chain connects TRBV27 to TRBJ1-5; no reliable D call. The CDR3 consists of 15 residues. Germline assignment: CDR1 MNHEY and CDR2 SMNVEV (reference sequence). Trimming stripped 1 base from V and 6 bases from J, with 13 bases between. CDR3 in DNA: TGTGCCAGCAGTTTATTAGGAGTCTCAACTCAGCCCCAGCATTTT. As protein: CASSLLGVSTQPQHF.

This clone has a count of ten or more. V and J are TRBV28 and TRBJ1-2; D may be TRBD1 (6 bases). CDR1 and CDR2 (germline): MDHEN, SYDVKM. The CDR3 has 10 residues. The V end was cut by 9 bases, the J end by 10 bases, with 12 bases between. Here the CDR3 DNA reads TGTGCCAGTCTGGACAGTTCCTACACCTTC. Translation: CASLDSSYTF.

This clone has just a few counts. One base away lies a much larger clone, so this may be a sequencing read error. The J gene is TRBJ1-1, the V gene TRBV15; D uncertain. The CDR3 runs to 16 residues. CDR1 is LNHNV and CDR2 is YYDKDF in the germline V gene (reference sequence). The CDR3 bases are TGTGCCAACAGCAGAGATCGATCGGGCCTGAACACTGAAGCTTTCTTC. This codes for CANSRDRSGLNTEAFF. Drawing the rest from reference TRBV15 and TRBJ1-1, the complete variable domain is DAMVIQNPRYQVTQFGKPVTLSCSQTLNHNVMYWYQQKSSQAPKLLFHYYDKDFNNEADTPDNFQSRRPNTSFCFLDIRSPGLGDTAMYLCANSRDRSGLNTEAFFGQGTRLTVV.

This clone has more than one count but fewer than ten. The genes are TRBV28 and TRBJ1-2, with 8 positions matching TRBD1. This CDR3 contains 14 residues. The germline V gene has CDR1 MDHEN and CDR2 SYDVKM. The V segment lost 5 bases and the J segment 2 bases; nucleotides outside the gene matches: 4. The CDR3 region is CASSRDRKNYGYTF. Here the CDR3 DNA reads TGTGCCAGCAGTCGGGACAGGAAAAACTATGGCTACACCTTC.

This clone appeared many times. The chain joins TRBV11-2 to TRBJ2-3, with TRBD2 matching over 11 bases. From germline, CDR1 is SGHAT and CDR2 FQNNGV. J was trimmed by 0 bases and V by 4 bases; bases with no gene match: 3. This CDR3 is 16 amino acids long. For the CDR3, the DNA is TGTGCCAGCAGCTCCTCTAGCGGGGGGAGCACAGATACGCAGTATTTT. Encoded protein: CASSSSSGGSTDTQYF.

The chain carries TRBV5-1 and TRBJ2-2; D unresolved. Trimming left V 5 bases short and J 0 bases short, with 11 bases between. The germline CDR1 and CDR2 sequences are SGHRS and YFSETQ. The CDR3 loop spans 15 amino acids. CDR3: CASSEEVTNTGELFF. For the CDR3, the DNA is TGCGCCAGCAGTGAAGAGGTAACGAACACCGGGGAGCTGTTTTTT.

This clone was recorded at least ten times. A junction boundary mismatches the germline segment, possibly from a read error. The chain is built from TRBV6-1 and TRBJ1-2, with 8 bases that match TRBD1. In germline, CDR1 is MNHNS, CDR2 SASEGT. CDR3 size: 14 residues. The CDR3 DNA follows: TGTGCCAGCACCCTGGACAGGGTCAGATATGTCTACACCTTC. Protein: CASTLDRVRYVYTF.

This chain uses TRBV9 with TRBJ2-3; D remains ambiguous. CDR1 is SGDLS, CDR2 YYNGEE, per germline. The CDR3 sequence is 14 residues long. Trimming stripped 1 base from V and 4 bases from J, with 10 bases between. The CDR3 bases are TGTGCCAGCAGCGTATTAATCTCCGCAGATACGCAGTATTTT. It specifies CASSVLISADTQYF.

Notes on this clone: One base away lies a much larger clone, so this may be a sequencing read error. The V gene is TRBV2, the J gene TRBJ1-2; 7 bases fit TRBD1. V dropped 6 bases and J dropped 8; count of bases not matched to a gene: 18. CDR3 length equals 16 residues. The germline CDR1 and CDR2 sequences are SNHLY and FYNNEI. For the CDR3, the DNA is TGTGCCAGCAGAGCAATTCGGCAGGGGGACCCCTGGGGCTACACCTTC. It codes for CASRAIRQGDPWGYTF. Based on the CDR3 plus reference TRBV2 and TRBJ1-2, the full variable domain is EPEVTQTPSHQVTQMGQEVILRCVPISNHLYFYWYRQILGQKVEFLVSFYNNEISEKSEIFDDQFSVERPDGSNFTLKIRSTKLEDSAMYFCASRAIRQGDPWGYTFGSGTRLTVV.

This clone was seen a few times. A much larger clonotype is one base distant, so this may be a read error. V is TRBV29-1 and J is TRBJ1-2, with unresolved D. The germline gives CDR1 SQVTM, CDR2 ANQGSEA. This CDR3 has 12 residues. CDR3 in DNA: TGCAGCGTTGAAGACCGCAGATATGTCTACACCTTC. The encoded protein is CSVEDRRYVYTF.

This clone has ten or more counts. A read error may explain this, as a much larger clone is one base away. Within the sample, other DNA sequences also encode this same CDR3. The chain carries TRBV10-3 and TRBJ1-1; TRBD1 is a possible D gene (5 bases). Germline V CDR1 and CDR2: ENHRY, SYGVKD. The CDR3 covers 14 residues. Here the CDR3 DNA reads TGTGCCATCAGCCCCGGGGGGAAGAACACTGAAGCCTTCTTT. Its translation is CAISPGGKNTEAFF.

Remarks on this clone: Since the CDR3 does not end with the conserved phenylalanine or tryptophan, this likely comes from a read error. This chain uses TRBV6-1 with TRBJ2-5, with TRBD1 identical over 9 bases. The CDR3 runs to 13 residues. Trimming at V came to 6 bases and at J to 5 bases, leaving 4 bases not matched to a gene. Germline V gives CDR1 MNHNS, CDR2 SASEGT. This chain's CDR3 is CASSSDRGETQYS. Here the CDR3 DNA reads TGTGCCAGCAGCTCGGACAGGGGTGAGACCCAGTACTCC.

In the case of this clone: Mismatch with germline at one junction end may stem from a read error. CDR3 sequence reads: CATLPGGEFGYAF. The CDR3 bases are TGTGCCACCCTCCCCGGGGGCGAATTTGGCTACGCCTTC. J is TRBJ1-2 and V is TRBV6-4, with D maybe TRBD1 (6 bases). This CDR3 comprises 13 residues. Germline CDR1 is MRHNA and CDR2 is SNTAGT.

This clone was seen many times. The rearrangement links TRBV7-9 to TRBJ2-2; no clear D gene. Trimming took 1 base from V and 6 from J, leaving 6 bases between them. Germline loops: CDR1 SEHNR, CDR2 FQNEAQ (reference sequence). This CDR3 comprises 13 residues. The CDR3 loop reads CASSLVDAGELFF. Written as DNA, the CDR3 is TGTGCCAGCAGCTTAGTAGACGCCGGGGAGCTGTTTTTT.